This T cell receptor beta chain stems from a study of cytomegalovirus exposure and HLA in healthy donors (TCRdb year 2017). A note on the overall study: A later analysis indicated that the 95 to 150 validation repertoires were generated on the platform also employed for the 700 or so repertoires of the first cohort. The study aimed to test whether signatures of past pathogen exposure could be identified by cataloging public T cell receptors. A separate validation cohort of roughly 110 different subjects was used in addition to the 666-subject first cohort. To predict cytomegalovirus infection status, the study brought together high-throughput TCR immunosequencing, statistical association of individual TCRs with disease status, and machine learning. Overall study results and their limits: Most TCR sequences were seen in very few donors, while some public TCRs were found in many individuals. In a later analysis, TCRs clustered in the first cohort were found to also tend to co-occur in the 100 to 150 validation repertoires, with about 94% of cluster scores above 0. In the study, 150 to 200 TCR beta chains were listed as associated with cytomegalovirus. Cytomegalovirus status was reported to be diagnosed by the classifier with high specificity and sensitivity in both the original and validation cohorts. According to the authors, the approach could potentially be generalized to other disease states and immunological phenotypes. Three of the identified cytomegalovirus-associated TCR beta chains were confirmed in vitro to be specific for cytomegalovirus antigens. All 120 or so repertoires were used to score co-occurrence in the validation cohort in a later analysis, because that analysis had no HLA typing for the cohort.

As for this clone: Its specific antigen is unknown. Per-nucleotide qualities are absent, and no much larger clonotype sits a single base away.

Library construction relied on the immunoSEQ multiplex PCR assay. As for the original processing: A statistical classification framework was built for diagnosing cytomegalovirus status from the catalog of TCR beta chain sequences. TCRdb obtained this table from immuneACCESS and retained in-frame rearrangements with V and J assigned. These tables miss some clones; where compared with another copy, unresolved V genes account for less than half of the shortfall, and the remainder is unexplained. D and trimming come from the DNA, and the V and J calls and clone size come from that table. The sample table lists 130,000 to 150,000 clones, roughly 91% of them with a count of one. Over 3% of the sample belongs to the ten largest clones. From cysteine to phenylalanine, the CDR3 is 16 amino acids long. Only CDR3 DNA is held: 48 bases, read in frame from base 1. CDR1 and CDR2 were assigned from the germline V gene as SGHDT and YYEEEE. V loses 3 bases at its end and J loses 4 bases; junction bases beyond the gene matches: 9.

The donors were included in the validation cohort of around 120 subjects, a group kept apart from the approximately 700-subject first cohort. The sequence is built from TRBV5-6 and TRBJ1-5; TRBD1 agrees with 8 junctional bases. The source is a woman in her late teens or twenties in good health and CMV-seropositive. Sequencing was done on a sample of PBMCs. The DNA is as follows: TGTGCCAGCAGCTCACTCGACAGGGGAGGTAATCAGCCCCAGCATTTT. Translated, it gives CASSSLDRGGNQPQHF.